The next 2 T cell receptor beta chains were all read from a single sample in a study of Ad26.COV2.S vaccination and SARS-CoV-2 variants (dated by TCRdb to the early 2020s). Libraries came from the immunoSEQ multiplex PCR assay. As stored in TCRdb, this immuneACCESS dataset retains in-frame rearrangements with V and J assigned. A fraction of the clones does not appear; measured against another copy, unresolved V genes explain less than half of the discrepancy, and the remainder lacks a known reason. The table for this sample lists approximately 400,000 clones; 83% of them were counted only once. The leading ten clones occupy approximately 7.8% of the sample. Read against the paper, the sample's treatment or condition label means: approximately 18 received Ad26.COV2.S at low or high dose, single or two shots; a few received placebo; per-sample allocation not given. Repertoires of vaccine and placebo recipients were sequenced from samples taken on day 63 after the first injection.

Sequencing was performed on peripheral blood, taken in a trial of Ad26.COV2.S vaccine versus placebo. The receptors here all came from a person aged 18-65 years who received the Ad26.COV2.S COVID-19 vaccine or a placebo.

The chain links TRBV11-3 to TRBJ2-7, with D possibly matching TRBD2 (5 bases). Germline V gene sequence: CDR1 SGHNT, CDR2 YENEEA. V was pared by 6 bases and J by 6 bases, with 9 bases between. The CDR3 has 11 amino acids. The CDR3 nucleotides read TGTGCCAGCAGGCAACGGGGCGAGCAGTACTTC. It encodes CASRQRGEQYF.

This clone was detected only once. The V call is TRBV30, the J call TRBJ2-1, with 12 nucleotides matching TRBD2. The germline gives CDR1 GTSNPN, CDR2 SVGIG (reference sequence). The CDR3 has 14 residues. The junction had 5 bases not matched to a gene; V was cut back by 5 bases and J by 6 bases. CDR3 sequence (DNA): TGTGCCTGGGGACTAGCGGGGACCCTCAATGAGCAGTTCTTC. Translation gives CAWGLAGTLNEQFF.